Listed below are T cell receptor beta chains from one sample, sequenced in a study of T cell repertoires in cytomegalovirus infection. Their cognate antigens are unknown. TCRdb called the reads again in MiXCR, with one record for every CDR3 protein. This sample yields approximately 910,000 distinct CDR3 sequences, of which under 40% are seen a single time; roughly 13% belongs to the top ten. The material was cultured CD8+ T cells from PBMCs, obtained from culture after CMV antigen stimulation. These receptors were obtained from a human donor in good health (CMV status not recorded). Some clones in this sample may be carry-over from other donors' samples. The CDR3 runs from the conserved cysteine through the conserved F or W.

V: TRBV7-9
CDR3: CASSLEPRYGYTF

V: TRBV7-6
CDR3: CASSLETLLYNEQFF

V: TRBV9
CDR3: CASSVGGTTTDTQYF

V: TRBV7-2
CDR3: CASSYPGRENIQYF

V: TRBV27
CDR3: CASSLKGSFGAFNEKLFF

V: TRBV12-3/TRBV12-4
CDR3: CASSSSDRAYTIYF

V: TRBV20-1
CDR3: CSAREIGLSNQPQHF

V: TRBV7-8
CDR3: CASTGTGDTEAFF

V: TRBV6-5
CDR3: CASSYSGVGIENEQFF

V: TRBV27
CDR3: CASSLLALAGAQETQYF

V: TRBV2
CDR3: CASLGRDYKNIQYF

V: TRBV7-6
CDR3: CASSRVMKGAQETQYF

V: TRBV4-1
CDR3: CASSQDFIHEQFF

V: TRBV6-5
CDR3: CASSYGASEYF

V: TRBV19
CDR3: CASSIAWFGKSPLHF

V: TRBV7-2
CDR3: CASSAGETPYNEQFF

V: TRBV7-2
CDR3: CASSRIYEDGYTF

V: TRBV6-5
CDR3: CASSSQTGRFF

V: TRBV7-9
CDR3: CASTRTYYNEQFF

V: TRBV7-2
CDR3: CASSLGGTVAQETQYF

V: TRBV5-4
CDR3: CASTLGAGNNYGYTF

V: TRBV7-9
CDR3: CASSPHPLNTEAFF

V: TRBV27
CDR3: CASSWGAGGTEAFF

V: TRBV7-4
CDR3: CASSGTGYSNQPQHF

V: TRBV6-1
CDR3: CASSEGQERRYNEQFF

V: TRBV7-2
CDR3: CASSLGATGFQPQHF

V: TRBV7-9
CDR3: CASSRSGGAESDTQYF

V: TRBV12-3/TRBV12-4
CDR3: CASSLIRTGPNEKLFF

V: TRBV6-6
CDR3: CASSSRDRHNTGELFF

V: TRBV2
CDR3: CVSSEGGWVGDTQYF

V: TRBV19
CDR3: CASSIYGSTDTQYF